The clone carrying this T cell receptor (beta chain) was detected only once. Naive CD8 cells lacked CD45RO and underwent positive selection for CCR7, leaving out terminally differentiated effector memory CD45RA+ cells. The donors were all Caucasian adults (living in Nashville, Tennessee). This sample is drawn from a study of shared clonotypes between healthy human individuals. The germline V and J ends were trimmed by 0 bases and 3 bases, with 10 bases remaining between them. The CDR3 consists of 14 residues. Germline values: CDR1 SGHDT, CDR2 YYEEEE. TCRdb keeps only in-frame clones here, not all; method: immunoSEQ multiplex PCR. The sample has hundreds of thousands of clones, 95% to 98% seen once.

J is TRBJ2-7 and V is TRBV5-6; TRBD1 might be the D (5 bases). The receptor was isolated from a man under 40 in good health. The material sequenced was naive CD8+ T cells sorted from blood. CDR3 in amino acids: CASSLGSRVYEQYF. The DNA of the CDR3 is TGTGCCAGCAGCTTGGGGTCCAGGGTCTACGAGCAGTACTTC.